This TCR beta chain was captured by sequencing in a study of T cells in localized non-small cell lung cancer. Overall study results and limits: The greatest T cell clonality was found in uninvolved adjacent lung (higher than in tumor). Higher T cell density in the blood was associated with longer overall survival, whereas higher adjacent-lung clonality associated with shorter survival. Turning up in adjacent lung were a median roughly 59 of the top 100 tumor clones.

TCRdb's copy holds only in-frame clones and misses some; the assay was immunoSEQ multiplex PCR. This table holds about 26,000 clones, approximately 90% found once. Turning to this clone: Its antigen is still unknown.

Trimming removed 7 bases at V and 4 bases at J, with 11 bases between. The CDR3 runs to 13 residues. Germline CDR1 MDHEN, CDR2 SYDVKM. The TCR originated in a female donor over 55 with stage II squamous cell lung carcinoma. The gene calls are TRBV28 and TRBJ1-5; the D gene is possibly TRBD1 (6 bases). The sequences come from peripheral blood, collected before any cancer treatment. The CDR3 protein is CASTNRGNQPQHF. The CDR3 coding sequence is TGTGCCAGCACCAATAGGGGGAATCAGCCCCAGCATTTT.